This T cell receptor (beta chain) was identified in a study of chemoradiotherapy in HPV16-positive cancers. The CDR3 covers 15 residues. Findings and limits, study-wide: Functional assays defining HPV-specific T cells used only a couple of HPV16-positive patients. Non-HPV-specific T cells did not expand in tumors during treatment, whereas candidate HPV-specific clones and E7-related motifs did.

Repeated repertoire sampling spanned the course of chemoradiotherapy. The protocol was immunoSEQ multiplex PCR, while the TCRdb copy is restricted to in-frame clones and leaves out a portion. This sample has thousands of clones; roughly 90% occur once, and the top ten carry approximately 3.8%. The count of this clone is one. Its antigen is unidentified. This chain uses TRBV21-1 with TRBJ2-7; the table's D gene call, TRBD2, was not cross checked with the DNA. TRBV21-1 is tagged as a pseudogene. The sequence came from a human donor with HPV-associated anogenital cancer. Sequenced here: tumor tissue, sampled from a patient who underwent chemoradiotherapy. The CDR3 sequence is CASSGPGGRIYEQYF. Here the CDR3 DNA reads TGTGCCAGCAGCGGCCCTGGAGGGCGGATATACGAGCAGTACTTC.